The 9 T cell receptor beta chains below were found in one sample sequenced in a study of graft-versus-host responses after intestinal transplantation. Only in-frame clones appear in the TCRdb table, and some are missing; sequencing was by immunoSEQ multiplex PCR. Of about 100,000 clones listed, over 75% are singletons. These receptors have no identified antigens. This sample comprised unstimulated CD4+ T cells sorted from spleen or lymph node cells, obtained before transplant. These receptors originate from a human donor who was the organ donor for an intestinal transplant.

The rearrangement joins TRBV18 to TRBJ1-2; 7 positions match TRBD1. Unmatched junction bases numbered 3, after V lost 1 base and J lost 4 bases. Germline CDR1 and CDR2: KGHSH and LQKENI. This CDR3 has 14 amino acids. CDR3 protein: CASSPQGQLYGYTF. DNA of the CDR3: TGTGCCAGCTCACCACAGGGACAGCTCTATGGCTACACCTTC.

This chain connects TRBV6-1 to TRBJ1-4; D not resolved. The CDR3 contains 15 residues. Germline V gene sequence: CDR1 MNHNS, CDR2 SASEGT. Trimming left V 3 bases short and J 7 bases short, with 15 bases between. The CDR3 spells CASSDRTAGSEKLFF. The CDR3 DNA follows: TGTGCCAGCAGTGATAGGACCGCTGGCAGTGAAAAACTGTTTTTT.

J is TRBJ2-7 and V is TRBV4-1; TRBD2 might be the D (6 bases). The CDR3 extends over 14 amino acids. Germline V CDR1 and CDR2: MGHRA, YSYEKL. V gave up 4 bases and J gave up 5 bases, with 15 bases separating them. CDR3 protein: CASSRPGTFDEQYF. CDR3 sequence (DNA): TGCGCCAGCAGCCGTCCCGGGACTTTCGACGAGCAGTACTTC.

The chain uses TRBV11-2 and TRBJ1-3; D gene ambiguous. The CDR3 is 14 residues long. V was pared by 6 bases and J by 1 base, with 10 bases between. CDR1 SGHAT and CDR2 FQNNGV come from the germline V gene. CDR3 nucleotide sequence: TGTGCCAGCAGGCCGGGAGCTTCTGGAAACACCATATATTTT. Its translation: CASRPGASGNTIYF.

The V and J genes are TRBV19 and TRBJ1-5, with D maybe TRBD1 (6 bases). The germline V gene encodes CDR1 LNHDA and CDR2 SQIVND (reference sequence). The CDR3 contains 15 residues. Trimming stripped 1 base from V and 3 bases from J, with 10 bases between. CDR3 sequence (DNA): TGTGCCAGTAGTATAGGAGACAGGCACAATCAGCCCCAGCATTTT. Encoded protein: CASSIGDRHNQPQHF.

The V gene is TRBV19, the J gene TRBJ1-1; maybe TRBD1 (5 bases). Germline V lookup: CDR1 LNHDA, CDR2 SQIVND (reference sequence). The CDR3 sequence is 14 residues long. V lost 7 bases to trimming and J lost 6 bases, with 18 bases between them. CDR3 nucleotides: TGTGCCAGTAAGGAGGAGGAGGGGTCCCCTGAAGCTTTCTTT. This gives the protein CASKEEEGSPEAFF.

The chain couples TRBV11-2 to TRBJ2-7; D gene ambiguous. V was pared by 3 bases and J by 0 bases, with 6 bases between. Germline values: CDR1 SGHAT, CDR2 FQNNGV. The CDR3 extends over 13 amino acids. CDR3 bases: TGTGCCAGCAGCTTCGGCAGCTCCTACGAGCAGTACTTC. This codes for CASSFGSSYEQYF.

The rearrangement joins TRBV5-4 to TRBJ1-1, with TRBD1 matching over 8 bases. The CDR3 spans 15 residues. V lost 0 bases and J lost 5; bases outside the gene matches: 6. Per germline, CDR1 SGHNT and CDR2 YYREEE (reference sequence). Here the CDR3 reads CASSLVDREGTEAFF. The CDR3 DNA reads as TGTGCCAGCAGCTTGGTGGACAGGGAGGGGACTGAAGCTTTCTTT.

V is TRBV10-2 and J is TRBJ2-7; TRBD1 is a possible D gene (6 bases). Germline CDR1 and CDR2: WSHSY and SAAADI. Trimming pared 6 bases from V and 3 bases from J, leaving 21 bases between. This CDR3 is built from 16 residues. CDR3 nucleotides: TGCGCCAGCAGGGATACAAAAGGGGGATCCAGCTACGAGCAGTACTTC. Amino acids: CASRDTKGGSSYEQYF.